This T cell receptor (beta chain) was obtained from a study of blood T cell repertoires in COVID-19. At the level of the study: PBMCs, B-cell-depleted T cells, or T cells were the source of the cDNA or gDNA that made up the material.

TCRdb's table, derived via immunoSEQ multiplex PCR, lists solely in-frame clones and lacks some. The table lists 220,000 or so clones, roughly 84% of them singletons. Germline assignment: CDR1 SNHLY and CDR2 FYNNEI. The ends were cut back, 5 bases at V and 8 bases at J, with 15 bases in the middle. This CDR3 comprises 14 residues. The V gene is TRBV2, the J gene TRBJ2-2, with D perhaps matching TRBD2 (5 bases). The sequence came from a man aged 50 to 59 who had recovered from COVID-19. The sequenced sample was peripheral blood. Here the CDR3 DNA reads TGTGCCAGCAGTCTAGAGGGAGTGAGGGGGGAGCTGTTTTTT. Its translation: CASSLEGVRGELFF.